This T cell receptor (beta chain) was retrieved from a study of blood T cell repertoires in COVID-19. For the study at large: The cDNA or gDNA used as material had been derived from T cells, B-cell-depleted T cells, or PBMCs.

The method was immunoSEQ multiplex PCR; TCRdb's version includes in-frame clones alone and lacks a portion of them. The table lists under 85,000 clones, roughly four fifths of them singletons. With 7 bases removed from V and 0 bases from J, the gap between germline ends came to 18 bases. Germline assignment: CDR1 LNHDA and CDR2 SQIVND (reference sequence). The CDR3 totals 16 residues. The source of this sequence is a human donor in a cohort sampled during active COVID-19. The sequenced sample consisted of peripheral blood. The rearrangement joins TRBV19 to TRBJ1-1; TRBD1 might be the D (6 bases). DNA of the CDR3: TGTGCCAGTAAATTAAATCCAGGGGCGATGAACACTGAAGCTTTCTTT. It translates to CASKLNPGAMNTEAFF.